This is a list of T cell receptor beta chains from one sample in a study of vaccination effects on CD4 cells after COVID-19. No antigen has been identified for these receptors. Sequencing was performed with immunoSEQ multiplex PCR; in TCRdb, only in-frame clones are kept and a portion is missing. The sample lists some 30,000 clones, roughly 81% occurring once. The sample consisted of CD4+ T cells from PBMCs cultured with HCoV-229E spike peptides, taken after COVID-19 vaccination. These receptors were obtained from a human donor who received a COVID-19 vaccine. Each CDR3 is given with its conserved first and last residue. The order of the fields is D gene, J gene, CDR3 length, V gene, clone size, CDR3 protein, CDR3 DNA. The D gene is left open where the match is weak. A clone size is listed for some rows: how often the clone was seen (once, few, many), or a class if it is expanded.

D: TRBD1; J: TRBJ1-1; length: 15; V: TRBV10-3; size: few; CDR3: CAISESGTANTEAFF; DNA: TGTGCCATCAGTGAGTCGGGGACAGCGAACACTGAAGCTTTCTTT
D: .; J: TRBJ1-5; length: 17; V: TRBV6-1; size: .; CDR3: CASSEAQSSFSNQPQHF; DNA: TGTGCCAGCAGTGAAGCGCAGTCATCATTTAGCAATCAGCCCCAGCATTTT
D: TRBD1; J: TRBJ2-7; length: 12; V: TRBV6-5; size: .; CDR3: CASSRDSYEQYF; DNA: TGTGCCAGCAGCCGGGACAGCTACGAGCAGTACTTC
D: .; J: TRBJ2-7; length: 15; V: TRBV5-1; size: .; CDR3: CASSLGPGNSYEQYF; DNA: TGCGCCAGCAGCTTGGGCCCCGGTAACTCCTACGAGCAGTACTTC
D: .; J: TRBJ2-1; length: 14; V: TRBV5-1; size: .; CDR3: CASNQRGDFDEQFF; DNA: TGCGCCAGCAATCAAAGGGGCGATTTCGATGAGCAGTTCTTC
D: TRBD1; J: TRBJ1-3; length: 15; V: TRBV3-1/TRBV3-2; size: few; CDR3: CASTQGGASGNTIYF; DNA: TGTGCCAGCACCCAGGGGGGGGCTTCAGGAAACACCATATATTTT
D: .; J: TRBJ2-7; length: 14; V: TRBV23-1; size: .; CDR3: CASRTPDWSYEQYF; DNA: TGCGCCAGCAGAACCCCCGACTGGTCCTACGAGCAGTACTTC
D: TRBD1; J: TRBJ1-6; length: 20; V: TRBV27; size: .; CDR3: CASSPTGQGFLSSYNSPLHF; DNA: TGTGCCAGCAGTCCCACAGGACAGGGATTTCTTAGCTCCTATAATTCACCCCTCCACTTT
D: .; J: TRBJ2-2; length: 18; V: TRBV15; size: few; CDR3: CATSRVGVLGKNTGELFF; DNA: TGTGCCACCAGCAGAGTTGGAGTTTTAGGAAAGAACACCGGGGAGCTGTTTTTT
D: .; J: TRBJ1-2; length: 12; V: TRBV6-1; size: .; CDR3: CASSEAGNGYTF; DNA: TGTGCCAGCAGTGAAGCCGGAAACGGCTACACCTTC
D: TRBD2; J: TRBJ2-7; length: 15; V: TRBV10-3; size: few; CDR3: CAIRLDSGTTYEQYF; DNA: TGTGCCATCAGACTTGATAGCGGGACAACCTACGAGCAGTACTTC
D: .; J: TRBJ2-5; length: 11; V: TRBV13; size: .; CDR3: CASSLRETQYF; DNA: TGTGCCAGCAGCTTACGTGAGACCCAGTACTTC
D: .; J: TRBJ2-2; length: 19; V: TRBV5-1; size: .; CDR3: CASRIFFRRGRYNTGELFF; DNA: TGCGCCAGCAGAATCTTTTTTCGACGGGGCAGGTACAACACCGGGGAGCTGTTTTTT
D: TRBD1; J: TRBJ2-1; length: 15; V: TRBV6-2/TRBV6-3; size: .; CDR3: CASSIGQVRYNEQFF; DNA: TGTGCCAGCAGCATAGGACAGGTCCGCTACAATGAGCAGTTCTTC
D: .; J: TRBJ2-7; length: 16; V: TRBV5-1; size: once; CDR3: CASSLLPSWGDQEQYF; DNA: TGCGCCAGCAGCCTACTCCCCTCGTGGGGGGACCAGGAGCAGTACTTC
D: .; J: TRBJ1-5; length: 14; V: TRBV9; size: .; CDR3: CASSVGLDNQPQHF; DNA: TGTGCCAGCAGCGTAGGTTTGGACAATCAGCCCCAGCATTTT
D: TRBD2; J: TRBJ2-2; length: 14; V: TRBV11-3; size: .; CDR3: CASSPLGGAGELFF; DNA: TGTGCCAGCAGCCCCCTCGGGGGGGCCGGGGAGCTGTTTTTT
D: .; J: TRBJ1-5; length: 15; V: TRBV24-1; size: .; CDR3: CATSFGRGVNQPQHF; DNA: TGTGCCACCAGTTTCGGACGGGGGGTCAATCAGCCCCAGCATTTT
D: TRBD2; J: TRBJ2-7; length: 11; V: TRBV29-1; size: .; CDR3: CSAGTSAEQYF; DNA: TGCAGCGCTGGGACTAGCGCCGAGCAGTACTTC
D: TRBD1; J: TRBJ2-7; length: 15; V: TRBV6-5; size: .; CDR3: CASHYRGRGSYEQYF; DNA: TGTGCCAGCCACTACAGGGGGCGGGGCTCCTACGAGCAGTACTTC
D: TRBD1; J: TRBJ1-2; length: 15; V: TRBV18; size: .; CDR3: CASSPGRQGGSGYTF; DNA: TGTGCCAGCTCACCAGGGAGACAGGGGGGTTCGGGCTACACCTTC
D: TRBD2; J: TRBJ2-3; length: 15; V: TRBV7-9; size: few; CDR3: CASSAGLAGADTQYF; DNA: TGTGCCAGCAGCGCGGGACTAGCGGGGGCAGATACGCAGTATTTT
D: TRBD1; J: TRBJ1-5; length: 14; V: TRBV7-2; size: .; CDR3: CASSPETGNQPQHF; DNA: TGTGCCAGCAGCCCAGAGACAGGGAATCAGCCCCAGCATTTT
D: .; J: TRBJ1-2; length: 15; V: TRBV10-2; size: .; CDR3: CASSETALGGYGYTF; DNA: TGCGCCAGCTCCGAGACGGCTTTAGGCGGCTATGGCTACACCTTC
D: TRBD1; J: TRBJ2-7; length: 14; V: TRBV5-8; size: .; CDR3: CASRYRGSSYEQYF; DNA: TGTGCCAGCAGATACAGGGGTAGCTCCTACGAGCAGTACTTC
D: TRBD1; J: TRBJ1-2; length: 13; V: TRBV7-9; size: .; CDR3: CASSPGQTYGYTF; DNA: TGTGCCAGCAGCCCGGGACAGACATATGGCTACACCTTC
D: .; J: TRBJ1-4; length: 16; V: TRBV4-1; size: few; CDR3: CASSQIGKATNEKLFF; DNA: TGCGCCAGCAGCCAAATAGGGAAGGCAACTAATGAAAAACTGTTTTTT
D: TRBD1; J: TRBJ1-4; length: 14; V: TRBV30; size: once; CDR3: CAFRQGVSNEKLFF; DNA: TGTGCCTTTCGACAGGGGGTATCTAATGAAAAACTGTTTTTT
D: .; J: TRBJ1-4; length: 14; V: TRBV20-1; size: .; CDR3: CSASAAENNEKLFF; DNA: TGCAGTGCTAGTGCAGCCGAAAATAATGAAAAACTGTTTTTT
D: TRBD1; J: TRBJ1-2; length: 14; V: TRBV5-1; size: .; CDR3: CASSPTGDNYGYTF; DNA: TGCGCCAGCAGCCCCACAGGGGATAACTATGGCTACACCTTC
D: TRBD1; J: TRBJ2-3; length: 15; V: TRBV18; size: once; CDR3: CASSRQGIYTDTQYF; DNA: TGTGCCAGCTCCCGACAGGGGATCTACACAGATACGCAGTATTTT
D: .; J: TRBJ1-1; length: 16; V: TRBV21-1; size: few; CDR3: CASSKALRGELTEAFF; DNA: TGTGCCAGCAGCAAAGCGCTGAGGGGGGAGCTGACTGAAGCTTTCTTT
D: .; J: TRBJ1-1; length: 18; V: TRBV27; size: .; CDR3: CASSFFGDFSERNTEAFF; DNA: TGTGCCAGCAGTTTTTTTGGGGACTTCTCTGAGAGGAACACTGAAGCTTTCTTT
D: TRBD2; J: TRBJ2-5; length: 14; V: TRBV24-1; size: .; CDR3: CATSDRGGRETQYF; DNA: TGTGCCACCAGTGATCGGGGGGGACGGGAGACCCAGTACTTC
D: .; J: TRBJ2-2; length: 16; V: TRBV4-1; size: .; CDR3: CASSQATGPNTGELFF; DNA: TGCGCCAGCAGCCAAGCAACGGGGCCGAACACCGGGGAGCTGTTTTTT
D: .; J: TRBJ2-1; length: 15; V: TRBV4-1; size: .; CDR3: CASSSRELTGNEQFF; DNA: TGCGCCAGCAGCTCCCGGGAGCTAACTGGCAATGAGCAGTTCTTC
D: TRBD1; J: TRBJ1-2; length: 17; V: TRBV19; size: .; CDR3: CASSIGIGQGVIYGYTF; DNA: TGTGCCAGTAGTATTGGGATAGGACAGGGGGTAATCTATGGCTACACCTTC
D: .; J: TRBJ1-5; length: 13; V: TRBV7-9; size: .; CDR3: CASNFDSYQPQHF; DNA: TGTGCCAGCAACTTTGACAGTTATCAGCCCCAGCATTTT
D: .; J: TRBJ2-1; length: 18; V: TRBV5-4; size: .; CDR3: CASSLVRGLTLSYNEQFF; DNA: TGTGCCAGCAGCTTGGTAAGGGGCCTCACACTCTCCTACAATGAGCAGTTCTTC
D: TRBD2; J: TRBJ2-3; length: 14; V: TRBV19; size: .; CDR3: CASIRGGSTDTQYF; DNA: TGTGCCAGTATTCGCGGGGGTAGCACAGATACGCAGTATTTT
D: .; J: TRBJ1-2; length: 14; V: TRBV5-1; size: few; CDR3: CASSLDILVYGYTF; DNA: TGCGCCAGCAGCTTGGACATTTTAGTCTATGGCTACACCTTC
D: TRBD1; J: TRBJ2-1; length: 16; V: TRBV2; size: .; CDR3: CASSEAVGQGSNEQFF; DNA: TGTGCCAGCAGTGAAGCTGTCGGACAGGGATCCAATGAGCAGTTCTTC
D: TRBD1; J: TRBJ1-6; length: 15; V: TRBV18; size: few; CDR3: CASTGQHLENSPLHF; DNA: TGTGCCAGCACGGGACAGCATTTAGAGAATTCACCCCTCCACTTT
D: TRBD1; J: TRBJ1-2; length: 16; V: TRBV7-9; size: few; CDR3: CASSLTGTEDIYGYTF; DNA: TGTGCCAGCAGCTTAACCGGGACAGAAGATATCTATGGCTACACCTTC
D: .; J: TRBJ2-7; length: 16; V: TRBV4-1; size: .; CDR3: CASSPRGTLSSYEQYF; DNA: TGCGCCAGCAGCCCCCGAGGTACCCTGAGCTCCTACGAGCAGTACTTC
D: TRBD1; J: TRBJ1-6; length: 14; V: TRBV5-1; size: few; CDR3: CASSEGQGYSPLHF; DNA: TGCGCCAGCAGCGAGGGACAGGGATATTCACCCCTCCACTTT